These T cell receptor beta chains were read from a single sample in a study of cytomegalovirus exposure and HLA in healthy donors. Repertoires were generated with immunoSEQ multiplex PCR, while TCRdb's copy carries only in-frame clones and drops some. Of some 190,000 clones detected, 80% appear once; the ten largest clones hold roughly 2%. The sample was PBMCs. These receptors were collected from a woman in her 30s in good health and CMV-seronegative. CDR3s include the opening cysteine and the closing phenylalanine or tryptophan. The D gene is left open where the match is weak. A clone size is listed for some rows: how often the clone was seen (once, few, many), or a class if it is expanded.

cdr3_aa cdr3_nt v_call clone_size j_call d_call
CASSQDFAGTQYF TGCGCCAGCAGCCAAGATTTCGCGGGTACGCAGTATTTT TRBV4-3 NA TRBJ2-3 NA
CASSLNRQGAGETQYF TGTGCCAGCAGCTTGAACAGACAGGGGGCGGGAGAGACCCAGTACTTC TRBV7-9 few TRBJ2-5 TRBD1
CASSYWVDSGGASTDTQYF TGCGCCAGCAGTTATTGGGTCGATAGCGGGGGGGCTAGCACAGATACGCAGTATTTT TRBV5-1 once TRBJ2-3 TRBD2
CASSLLSDTEAFF TGCGCCAGCAGCTTGTTGTCAGACACTGAAGCTTTCTTT TRBV5-1 NA TRBJ1-1 NA
CASSKSGANTEAFF TGTGCCAGTAGTAAGTCAGGGGCGAACACTGAAGCTTTCTTT TRBV19 NA TRBJ1-1 NA
CASSPTPGKRGVSYNEQFF TGCGCCAGCAGCCCGACGCCGGGGAAGCGGGGGGTATCCTACAATGAGCAGTTCTTC TRBV10-1 NA TRBJ2-1 TRBD2
CASSLSGGGSYEQYF TGTGCCAGCAGTTTATCGGGCGGGGGGTCCTACGAGCAGTACTTC TRBV27 NA TRBJ2-7 TRBD2
CASSPLGLMNTEAFF TGTGCCAGCAGCCCCTTGGGCCTCATGAACACTGAAGCTTTCTTT TRBV14 NA TRBJ1-1 NA
CASSQQGYTEAFF TGTGCCAGCAGCCAACAGGGATACACTGAAGCTTTCTTT TRBV27 few TRBJ1-1 NA
CASRLAKTQETQYF TGTGCCAGCAGGCTAGCGAAGACCCAAGAGACCCAGTACTTC TRBV2 NA TRBJ2-5 NA
CASSLALRGGPDTQYF TGCGCCAGCAGCTTGGCCTTGCGGGGGGGCCCGGATACGCAGTATTTT TRBV5-1 NA TRBJ2-3 TRBD2
CASSLGLSTDTQYF TGTGCCAGCAGCCTGGGACTGAGCACAGATACGCAGTATTTT TRBV4-2 NA TRBJ2-3 NA
CASRRQGVDGNTIYF TGTGCCAGCAGGCGACAGGGAGTGGATGGAAACACCATATATTTT TRBV5-6 NA TRBJ1-3 TRBD1
CASSEPLALGWTDTQYF TGCGCCAGCAGTGAGCCCCTAGCGCTTGGGTGGACAGATACGCAGTATTTT TRBV10-2 NA TRBJ2-3 NA
CASSPPGQGTDTQYF TGTGCCAGCTCACCACCGGGACAGGGGACAGATACGCAGTATTTT TRBV18 NA TRBJ2-3 TRBD1
CASSIEVAVSNEQFF TGTGCCAGTAGTATAGAGGTTGCAGTATCTAATGAGCAGTTCTTC TRBV19 NA TRBJ2-1 NA
CASSQGEAGYEQYF TGTGCCAGCAGCCAAGGAGAGGCGGGGTACGAGCAGTACTTC TRBV4-2 NA TRBJ2-7 NA
CASSTAGRAVGYGYTF TGTGCCAGCAGTACCGCGGGGAGAGCAGTTGGCTATGGCTACACCTTC TRBV5-8 few TRBJ1-2 NA
CSVGGTLQETQYF TGCAGCGTGGGAGGGACACTCCAAGAGACCCAGTACTTC TRBV29-1 NA TRBJ2-5 NA
CASSQVRRGGETQYF TGCGCCAGCAGCCAAGTTAGGCGGGGCGGAGAGACCCAGTACTTC TRBV4-1 NA TRBJ2-5 NA
CARRSRGVDQPQHF TGTGCCAGGCGGTCACGGGGGGTTGATCAGCCCCAGCATTTT TRBV21-1 NA TRBJ1-5 NA
CASSPRDADTQYF TGTGCCAGCAGCCCGAGAGATGCGGATACGCAGTATTTT TRBV5-4 NA TRBJ2-3 NA
CASSPWTGGEQYF TGTGCCAGCAGCCCATGGACAGGTGGGGAGCAGTACTTC TRBV5-3 NA TRBJ2-7 TRBD1
CATSAGNSYGYTF TGTGCCACCAGCGCAGGGAACTCATATGGCTACACCTTC TRBV15 NA TRBJ1-2 NA
CASSPRDRVENEQFF TGTGCCAGCAGCCCCCGGGACAGGGTGGAAAATGAGCAGTTCTTC TRBV7-9 NA TRBJ2-1 TRBD1
CASRPGQGIGQPQHF TGTGCCAGCAGGCCGGGACAGGGGATCGGGCAGCCCCAGCATTTT TRBV6-1 NA TRBJ1-5 TRBD1
CATSRDSGETQYF TGTGCCACCAGCAGAGATTCGGGAGAGACCCAGTACTTC TRBV15 NA TRBJ2-5 NA
CASSEGGAGNEKLFF TGTGCCAGCAGTGAGGGGGGGGCAGGTAATGAAAAACTGTTTTTT TRBV2 NA TRBJ1-4 NA
CASSLGPQVNTEAFF TGTGCCAGCAGCTTAGGGCCACAGGTTAACACTGAAGCTTTCTTT TRBV7-2 once TRBJ1-1 NA
CASSRPGLAVSYNEQFF TGTGCCAGCAGCCGGCCCGGGCTAGCGGTTTCCTACAATGAGCAGTTCTTC TRBV7-2 NA TRBJ2-1 TRBD2
CASSSSGQGYEQYF TGTGCCAGCAGCTCATCCGGACAGGGCTACGAGCAGTACTTC TRBV7-3 NA TRBJ2-7 TRBD1
CASSSGQPPYEQYF TGTGCCAGCAGCTCAGGACAGCCTCCCTACGAGCAGTACTTC TRBV7-9 NA TRBJ2-7 NA
CAISESGRDRGEQFF TGTGCCATCAGTGAGTCCGGGCGGGACAGGGGTGAGCAGTTCTTC TRBV10-3 NA TRBJ2-1 TRBD1
CASSRGLTTGDTVEQYF TGTGCCAGCAGCCGGGGCCTTACGACAGGCGACACCGTAGAGCAGTACTTC TRBV4-2 NA TRBJ2-7 NA
CASSLVRGALGNEKLFF TGTGCCAGCAGCTTAGTTCGGGGGGCGCTCGGTAATGAAAAACTGTTTTTT TRBV7-2 NA TRBJ1-4 NA
CASKPSGTASYEQYF TGTGCCAGCAAACCTTCCGGGACTGCTTCCTACGAGCAGTACTTC TRBV27 NA TRBJ2-7 NA
CASSLASVLGVTNYGYTF TGTGCCAGCAGCTTGGCCTCTGTCCTAGGGGTAACGAACTATGGCTACACCTTC TRBV5-8 NA TRBJ1-2 NA
CSVGEGQPSYNSPLHF TGCAGCGTGGGCGAGGGACAACCCTCCTATAATTCACCCCTCCACTTT TRBV29-1 NA TRBJ1-6 NA
CASSLNRAGALLGDTQYF TGCGCCAGCAGCCTCAACCGAGCGGGGGCTCTCTTAGGGGATACGCAGTATTTT TRBV4-3 NA TRBJ2-3 TRBD2
CASSYSGGYTF TGTGCCAGCAGCTACAGCGGTGGCTACACCTTC TRBV11-2 NA TRBJ1-2 NA
CASSEQTVNGYTF TGTGCCAGCAGTGAACAGACAGTCAATGGCTACACCTTC TRBV6-1 NA TRBJ1-2 NA
CASSLPTGTNEKLFF TGTGCCAGCAGCTTACCGACAGGAACTAATGAAAAACTGTTTTTT TRBV11-2 once TRBJ1-4 NA
CASSVSVIATNEKLFF TGCGCCAGCAGTGTTAGCGTCATTGCAACTAATGAAAAACTGTTTTTT TRBV10-1 NA TRBJ1-4 NA
CASSYSELAKNIQYF TGTGCCAGCAGTTACTCGGAGCTAGCCAAAAACATTCAGTACTTC TRBV6-5 NA TRBJ2-4 NA
CASSLNRASEQYF TGTGCCAGCAGCTTAAACCGAGCGAGTGAGCAGTACTTC TRBV7-3 few TRBJ2-7 NA
CASSLRGRQGEQFF TGTGCCAGCAGCTTAAGGGGGCGGCAGGGGGAGCAGTTCTTC TRBV7-2 NA TRBJ2-1 TRBD1
CASTTTRAGHNEQFF TGTGCCAGCACGACTACCCGGGCAGGACACAATGAGCAGTTCTTC TRBV2 few TRBJ2-1 NA
CATRQVNNSPLHF TGTGCCACCAGACAGGTTAATAATTCACCCCTCCACTTT TRBV19 once TRBJ1-6 NA
CASSPEDRGNEKLFF TGTGCCAGCAGCCCGGAGGACAGGGGGAATGAAAAACTGTTTTTT TRBV4-2 once TRBJ1-4 TRBD1
CASSPNTAGAYGYTF TGCGCCAGCAGCCCAAATACGGCAGGGGCCTATGGCTACACCTTC TRBV4-3 NA TRBJ1-2 NA
CASSDGTGDTGELFF TGCGCCAGCAGTGACGGGACAGGGGACACCGGGGAGCTGTTTTTT TRBV10-1 NA TRBJ2-2 TRBD1
CASSVVGWTSGETQYF TGTGCCAGCAGCGTAGTAGGTTGGACTAGTGGGGAGACCCAGTACTTC TRBV9 NA TRBJ2-5 TRBD2
CASSFGVGGYTF TGCGCCAGCAGCTTCGGGGTTGGCGGCTACACCTTC TRBV5-1 NA TRBJ1-2 NA
CASSLTQDTEAFF TGTGCCAGCAGCTTAACCCAGGACACTGAAGCTTTCTTT TRBV7-3 NA TRBJ1-1 NA
CASSPTRGGEAFF TGTGCCAGCTCACCCACTAGGGGAGGTGAAGCTTTCTTT TRBV18 NA TRBJ1-1 NA